A selection of T cell receptor beta chains follows, all from one sample in a study of OX40 agonist ivuxolimab in advanced cancers. This table comes from immunoSEQ multiplex PCR, and its TCRdb copy is limited to in-frame clones, with some not included. The top ten hold roughly 0.69% of the sample, which has about 58,000 clones, around 90% seen once. The source material was CD4+ or CD8+ T cells sorted from blood, sampled in a trial of the OX40 agonist ivuxolimab. The receptor source for this set is an adult with an advanced solid tumor such as melanoma, head and neck, liver or kidney cancer. The CDR3 runs from the conserved cysteine through the conserved F or W. D genes are given only for firm matches. Clone size is not always given. Where it is, it says once, few, many or a class for expanded clones.

V gene	J gene	D gene	clone size	CDR3 protein	CDR3 DNA
TRBV11-2	TRBJ1-4	.	.	CASSYRGGTNEKLFF	TGTGCCAGCAGCTATCGGGGGGGGACTAATGAAAAACTGTTTTTT
TRBV28	TRBJ2-4	.	.	CASRASSGAKNIQYF	TGTGCCAGCAGGGCCTCCAGTGGAGCCAAAAACATTCAGTACTTC
TRBV27	TRBJ2-7	TRBD2	once	CASSKGLATYEQYF	TGTGCCAGCTCAAAGGGACTAGCGACCTACGAGCAGTACTTC
TRBV6-5	TRBJ1-1	.	.	CASSPPWPNTEAFF	TGTGCCAGCAGCCCCCCGTGGCCGAACACTGAAGCTTTCTTT
TRBV5-1	TRBJ2-1	TRBD2	.	CASSLGLAGYEQFF	TGCGCCAGCAGCTTAGGACTAGCGGGGTACGAGCAGTTCTTC
TRBV7-3	TRBJ2-5	.	.	CASSLGLLGETQYF	TGTGCCAGCAGCTTAGGTCTTTTAGGCGAGACCCAGTACTTC
TRBV30	TRBJ2-3	.	.	CAWSGAVGDTQYF	TGTGCCTGGAGTGGAGCCGTAGGGGATACGCAGTATTTT
TRBV6-1	TRBJ2-1	TRBD2	.	CASSEGTSGNNEQFF	TGTGCCAGCAGTGAGGGGACTAGCGGGAACAATGAGCAGTTCTTC
TRBV30	TRBJ1-2	.	once	CASDSLGNTF	TGTGCCTCGGACTCTCTCGGGAACACCTTC
TRBV13	TRBJ1-3	.	.	CASSHPSYRVSGNTIYF	TGTGCCAGCAGCCATCCTTCATACAGGGTCTCAGGAAACACCATATATTTT
TRBV19	TRBJ2-2	.	.	CASRWQVMNTGELFF	TGTGCCAGTAGGTGGCAGGTTATGAACACCGGGGAGCTGTTTTTT
TRBV4-1	TRBJ2-2	.	.	CASSQEMTRNGELFF	TGCGCCAGCAGCCAAGAAATGACCCGCAACGGGGAGCTGTTTTTT
TRBV6-5	TRBJ2-1	TRBD2	.	CASSRPSGGYNEQFF	TGTGCCAGCAGTAGACCTAGCGGGGGGTACAATGAGCAGTTCTTC
TRBV11-3	TRBJ2-7	TRBD2	.	CASSFGLANEQYF	TGTGCCAGCAGCTTCGGACTAGCGAACGAGCAGTACTTC
TRBV4-3	TRBJ2-1	.	once	CASSQDDGPYNEQFF	TGCGCCAGCAGCCAAGATGACGGCCCTTACAATGAGCAGTTCTTC
TRBV30	TRBJ2-7	.	.	CAWSYVGPRSYEQYF	TGTGCCTGGAGTTATGTGGGACCGCGATCCTACGAGCAGTACTTC
TRBV5-4	TRBJ2-3	.	once	CASSSGRALSDTQYF	TGTGCCAGCAGCTCTGGACGTGCTCTCTCAGATACGCAGTATTTT
TRBV4-3	TRBJ2-3	.	few	CASSQISTDTQYF	TGCGCCAGCAGCCAGATTAGCACAGATACGCAGTATTTT
TRBV9	TRBJ2-2	.	.	CASSLKGHLTGELFF	TGTGCCAGCAGCCTGAAGGGACACCTCACCGGGGAGCTGTTTTTT
TRBV12-5	TRBJ2-7	TRBD2	few	CASASTSGTYEQYF	TGTGCTAGTGCTTCGACTAGCGGAACCTACGAGCAGTACTTC
TRBV5-5	TRBJ2-1	.	.	CASSAGPVIYNEQFF	TGTGCCAGCAGCGCGGGACCAGTAATCTACAATGAGCAGTTCTTC
TRBV7-8	TRBJ2-1	.	.	CASHRSSRNSYNEQFF	TGTGCCAGCCACCGATCCAGCAGAAACTCCTACAATGAGCAGTTCTTC
TRBV27	TRBJ2-5	TRBD1	.	CASRFSGTVQETQYF	TGTGCCAGCAGATTCTCCGGGACAGTCCAAGAGACCCAGTACTTC
TRBV7-2	TRBJ1-4	.	.	CASSYRAATNEKLFF	TGTGCCAGCAGCTACCGCGCAGCAACTAATGAAAAACTGTTTTTT
TRBV7-2	TRBJ1-4	.	.	CASSPTPRAEVEKMFF	TGTGCCAGCAGCCCCACCCCCAGGGCCGAAGTAGAAAAGATGTTTTTT
TRBV9	TRBJ1-6	TRBD1	.	CASSETGTDNSPLHF	TGTGCCAGCAGCGAAACCGGGACAGATAATTCACCCCTCCACTTT
TRBV14	TRBJ2-5	TRBD2	.	CASSQRLAGETQYF	TGTGCCAGCAGCCAACGACTAGCGGGAGAGACCCAGTACTTC
TRBV19	TRBJ2-2	TRBD2	.	CASSNLGLAVGSSTGELFF	TGTGCCAGTAGTAACTTAGGACTAGCGGTGGGTTCGAGCACCGGGGAGCTGTTTTTT
TRBV19	TRBJ1-1	.	.	CASSITTLNTEAFF	TGTGCCAGTAGTATAACAACACTGAACACTGAAGCTTTCTTT
TRBV7-2	TRBJ1-2	TRBD1	.	CASSLGRQGRGYGYTF	TGTGCCAGCAGCTTAGGGAGACAGGGAAGAGGCTATGGCTACACCTTC
TRBV15	TRBJ1-4	TRBD1	.	CATSRDKGAGGEKLFF	TGTGCCACCAGCAGAGATAAGGGGGCTGGGGGTGAAAAACTGTTTTTT
TRBV7-3	TRBJ1-1	.	.	CASSLGVGSEAFF	TGTGCCAGCTCATTAGGGGTGGGCAGTGAAGCTTTCTTT
TRBV19	TRBJ1-1	.	few	CASSTLGLNTEAFF	TGTGCCAGTAGTACCCTAGGGCTGAACACTGAAGCTTTCTTT
TRBV10-1	TRBJ2-5	.	few	CASSAELAETQYF	TGCGCCAGCAGTGCAGAACTAGCTGAGACCCAGTACTTC
TRBV20-1	TRBJ1-4	.	.	CSARDNEKLFF	TGCAGTGCTAGAGATAATGAAAAACTGTTTTTT
TRBV9	TRBJ1-2	.	once	CASSVEQQNYGYTF	TGTGCCAGCAGCGTAGAGCAACAGAACTATGGCTACACCTTC
TRBV30	TRBJ2-6	.	.	CAWSSSGSGANVLTF	TGTGCCTGGAGTTCCTCGGGCTCTGGGGCCAACGTCCTGACTTTC
TRBV6-5	TRBJ2-7	.	.	CASKGDEQYF	TGTGCCAGCAAGGGGGACGAGCAGTACTTC
TRBV5-1	TRBJ1-5	.	.	CASSPGTYNQPQHF	TGCGCCAGCAGCCCCGGGACATACAATCAGCCCCAGCATTTT
TRBV19	TRBJ2-7	TRBD1	.	CASSIDDTGGYEQYF	TGTGCCAGTAGTATAGATGACACAGGGGGCTACGAGCAGTACTTC
TRBV7-2	TRBJ2-7	.	.	CASSLLLFYEQYF	TGTGCCAGCAGCTTACTCCTTTTCTACGAGCAGTACTTC
TRBV2	TRBJ1-4	.	.	CATHRTTNEKLFF	TGTGCCACCCACAGAACAACTAATGAAAAACTGTTTTTT
TRBV5-1	TRBJ1-2	.	.	CASSQDGPGGYTF	TGCGCCAGCAGCCAGGACGGGCCCGGTGGCTACACCTTC
TRBV5-4	TRBJ2-7	.	few	CASSFPRQGGHEQYF	TGTGCCAGCAGCTTCCCGCGACAGGGAGGGCACGAGCAGTACTTC
TRBV5-1	TRBJ2-7	TRBD1	once	CASSLGPRQGYEQYF	TGCGCCAGCAGCTTGGGACCGAGACAGGGCTACGAGCAGTACTTC
TRBV5-1	TRBJ2-1	.	.	CASSILGRDEQFF	TGCGCCAGCAGCATCTTGGGACGGGATGAGCAGTTCTTC